The rows below give T cell receptor beta chains drawn from one sample of a study of cytomegalovirus exposure and HLA in healthy donors. Using immunoSEQ multiplex PCR, the repertoire was profiled, and TCRdb retains in-frame clones only, with some absent. The sample holds over 200,000 clones. The sequenced sample consisted of PBMCs. Receptor source: a woman aged 30 to 39 in good health and CMV-seropositive. Both conserved end residues are part of each CDR3. The order of the fields is V gene, J gene, D gene, CDR3 DNA, CDR3 protein. A D gene is named only where the DNA matches it firmly.

>TRBV29-1|TRBJ2-1|-
TGCAGCGTTAGCGCCTCCTACAATGAGCAGTTCTTC
CSVSASYNEQFF
>TRBV10-3|TRBJ1-5|-
TGTGCCAGCACCACAGGGAACGATCAGCCCCAGCATTTT
CASTTGNDQPQHF
>TRBV11-2|TRBJ1-1|TRBD1
TGTGCCAGCAGCTTTTACAGGGGTGGCACTGAAGCTTTCTTT
CASSFYRGGTEAFF
>TRBV10-3|TRBJ1-3|TRBD1
TGTGCCATCAGGAGGGACAGGGGGCCTGGAAACACCATATATTTT
CAIRRDRGPGNTIYF
>TRBV7-9|TRBJ2-5|-
TGTGCCAGCAGAGACAGTCAAGAGACCCAGTACTTC
CASRDSQETQYF
>TRBV28|TRBJ2-7|-
TGTGCCAGCACCCAATTACAGGGATCGGGTTCGGCGGAGCAGTACTTC
CASTQLQGSGSAEQYF
>TRBV6-1|TRBJ1-3|TRBD1
TGTGCCAGCAGTGAACTGGACAGGGGTCCTGGAAACACCATATATTTT
CASSELDRGPGNTIYF
>TRBV5-6|TRBJ1-1|-
TGTGCCAGCAGCTTGTTGGTGGCGAACACTGAAGCTTTCTTT
CASSLLVANTEAFF
>TRBV12-5|TRBJ1-1|-
TGTGCTAGTGCCCCTTCGCGGGGGCGAAACACTGAAGCTTTCTTT
CASAPSRGRNTEAFF
>TRBV4-1|TRBJ1-2|-
TGCGCCAGCAGCTCCTGGAGTGATGGCTACACCTTC
CASSSWSDGYTF
>TRBV4-1|TRBJ1-1|TRBD1
TGCGCCAGCAGCCAACTAGGGGGCGCGGGGATCACGATGAACACTGAAGCTTTCTTT
CASSQLGGAGITMNTEAFF
>TRBV5-1|TRBJ1-1|TRBD1
TGCGCCAGCCGCGGACAGGGTCTGAACACTGAAGCTTTCTTT
CASRGQGLNTEAFF
>TRBV9|TRBJ2-1|TRBD2
TGTGCCAGCACCGTAATAGCGGGAGGAAGGAATGAGCAGTTCTTC
CASTVIAGGRNEQFF
>TRBV6-5|TRBJ2-6|-
TGTGCCAGCAAGGCAGGCTCTGGGGCCAACGTCCTGACTTTC
CASKAGSGANVLTF
>TRBV7-2|TRBJ2-5|-
TGTGCCAGCAGCTTAAGCGGGCCGTACCAAGAGACCCAGTACTTC
CASSLSGPYQETQYF
>TRBV10-1|TRBJ2-3|TRBD2
TGCGCCAGCAGTCTTAGCGGGGGGGCTGCAGATACGCAGTATTTT
CASSLSGGAADTQYF
>TRBV19|TRBJ2-2|-
TGTGCCAGTAGTAGGGGACTGAACACCGGGGAGCTGTTTTTT
CASSRGLNTGELFF
>TRBV6-6|TRBJ2-1|TRBD2
TGTGCCAGCAGTTTGGACGAGGCTAGCGGTTACAATGAGCAGTTCTTC
CASSLDEASGYNEQFF
>TRBV25-1|TRBJ1-1|-
TGTGCCAGCAGTGGGCTCGGCAGACTTAACATGAACACTGAAGCTTTCTTT
CASSGLGRLNMNTEAFF
>TRBV4-1|TRBJ1-2|-
TGCGCCAGCAGGGAAGGTGTGGGGCGGAACTATGGCTACACCTTC
CASREGVGRNYGYTF
>TRBV7-9|TRBJ2-2|TRBD1
TGTGCCAGCCCGCCCCGGGACAGGAACACCGGGGAGCTGTTTTTT
CASPPRDRNTGELFF
>TRBV29-1|TRBJ1-5|-
TGCAGCGTTGGGCAGGCACTCAATCAGCCCCAGCATTTT
CSVGQALNQPQHF